The entry that follows covers one TCR beta chain sequence. No antigen is known for it. Isolation of PBMCs gave at least 6 million cells per sample. The data belong to a study of blood T cells in healthy people across ages. General observations from the study: Estimated diversity across one million T cells was deemed an underestimate. Long-lived donors carried more naive CD4+ cells and greater diversity than aged donors. Age brought a roughly linear fall in TCR beta diversity measured per million T cells.

The CDR3 length is 13 residues. V was trimmed by 5 bases and J by 9 bases, leaving 17 bases between them. A J-beta primer mix and a sample-barcoded 5' primer were used in a second PCR of roughly 7 to 12 cycles. MiXCR, applied by TCRdb to the 5' RACE reads, yields one record per CDR3 protein. The data contain approximately 290,000 distinct CDR3 sequences, roughly 26% of them singletons. The receptor's source is a woman aged 70-85 years in good health. The source material was blood. The V call is TRBV12-3 or TRBV12-4, the J call TRBJ2-7; D is uncertain. The CDR3 reads CASSAATPFGQYF. In DNA form, the CDR3 reads TGTGCCAGCAGTGCCGCGACCCCATTTGGGCAGTACTTC.